This TCR beta chain was identified in a study of blood T cell repertoires in COVID-19. The CDR3 covers 18 residues. With 4 bases removed from V and 4 bases from J, the gap between germline ends came to 20 bases. Germline-derived CDR1 and CDR2 are LNHDA and SQIVND (reference sequence). Using immunoSEQ multiplex PCR, the repertoire was profiled, and TCRdb retains in-frame clones only, with some absent. The sample has about 110,000 clones, 60% to 80% seen once. This chain connects TRBV19 to TRBJ2-6; possibly TRBD1 for D (5 bases). The receptor was derived from an elderly woman with active or convalescent COVID-19. Sequencing used peripheral blood. CDR3 protein: CASSTSSGILSGANVLTF. CDR3 sequence (DNA): TGTGCCAGTAGTACTTCCTCAGGGATACTTTCGGGGGCCAACGTCCTGACTTTC. Using reference TRBV19 and TRBJ2-6 for the parts outside the CDR3, the full variable domain is DGGITQSPKYLFRKEGQNVTLSCEQNLNHDAMYWYRQDPGQGLRLIYYSQIVNDFQKGDIAEGYSVSREKKESFPLTVTSAQKNPTAFYLCASSTSSGILSGANVLTFGAGSRLTVL.